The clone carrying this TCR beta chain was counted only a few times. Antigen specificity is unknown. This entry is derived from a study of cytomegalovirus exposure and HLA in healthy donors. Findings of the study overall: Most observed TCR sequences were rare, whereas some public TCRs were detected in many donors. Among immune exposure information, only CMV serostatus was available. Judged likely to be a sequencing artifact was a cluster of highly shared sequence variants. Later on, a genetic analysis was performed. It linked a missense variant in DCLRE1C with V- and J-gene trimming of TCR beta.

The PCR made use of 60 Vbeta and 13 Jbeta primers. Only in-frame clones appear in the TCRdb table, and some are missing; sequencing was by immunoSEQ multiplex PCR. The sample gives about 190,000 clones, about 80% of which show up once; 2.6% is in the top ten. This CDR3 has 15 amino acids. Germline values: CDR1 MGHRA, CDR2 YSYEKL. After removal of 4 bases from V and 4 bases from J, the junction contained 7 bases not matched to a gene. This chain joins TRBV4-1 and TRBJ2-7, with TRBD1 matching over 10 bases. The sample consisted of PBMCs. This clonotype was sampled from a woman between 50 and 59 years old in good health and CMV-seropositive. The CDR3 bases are TGCGCCAGCAGCCCGACAGGGGGCGTGATGTACGAGCAGTACTTC. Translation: CASSPTGGVMYEQYF.